This T cell receptor beta chain was obtained from a study of response to subunit inactivated influenza vaccine (dated 2018 in TCRdb). Turning to the overall study: Deep quantitative profiling of the T cell receptor repertoire was used in the study to follow responses to a trivalent subunit inactivated influenza vaccine. Overall study results and their limits: The authors suggested that each seasonal influenza vaccination may recruit only a limited number of new T cells.

The germline V gene encodes CDR1 MNHEY and CDR2 SVGEGT. V is pared back by 0 bases and J by 5 bases, with 14 bases lying between the germline termini. The CDR3 numbers 15 residues from cysteine through phenylalanine. Just CDR3 DNA is preserved here, 45 bases in frame from base 1. This clonotype was counted at least ten times. Its antigen specificity is not known. No much larger clone exists at a distance of one base, and base qualities are not known. Library preparation was by RT-PCR. Instrument used: Illumina HiSeq 2500. TCRdb reran the public reads through fastp at Q25 and MiXCR, keeping productive beta chains. Duplicate CDR3 protein sequences are folded into a single record with the most common DNA and genes. The sample table lists 450,000 to 600,000 distinct CDR3 sequences, approximately 7.7% of them with a count of one. Around 13% of the sample comes from the top ten.

The V and J segments used are TRBV6-2 or TRBV6-3 and TRBJ2-7; the D gene is perhaps TRBD1, from 5 matching bases. Source: PBMCs from blood, taken approximately 25 months after vaccination. The receptor was derived from a man aged 45-69 years who received an inactivated influenza vaccine. Donor details come from another sample of the same person, matched by shared clones. CDR3 sequence: CASSYSKRLTDEQYF. Here is the DNA: TGTGCCAGCAGTTACTCGAAACGCCTGACAGACGAGCAGTACTTC.